A single sample gave rise to the 16 T cell receptor beta chains below, sequenced in a study of blood T cells in healthy people across ages. Next came a second PCR, run for about 7 to 12 cycles, which used a sample-barcoded 5' primer along with a J-beta primer mix. TCRdb itself ran the 5' RACE reads through MiXCR, one entry per CDR3 protein. The data show approximately 800,000 distinct CDR3 sequences, 25% seen once. The same sample was also used in a study of T cells of mothers and their children.

Sequenced material: blood. These receptors were taken from a boy aged 5-17 years in good health.

This chain links TRBV29-1 with TRBJ2-1, with D perhaps TRBD1 (5 bases). V was shortened by 0 bases and J by 0 bases, with 12 bases between the two germline ends. The CDR3 consists of 16 residues. Germline CDR1 and CDR2: SQVTM and ANQGSEA. The DNA for the CDR3 is TGCAGCGTTGAAGATCCTCGAGACAGCTCCTACAATGAGCAGTTCTTC. Protein product: CSVEDPRDSSYNEQFF.

The chain combines TRBV2 with TRBJ2-5; no clear D gene. The DNA end favors TRBJ2-1, so the J call may be wrong. The V gene's germline CDR1 is SNHLY and CDR2 FYNNEI. This CDR3 comprises 13 residues. Here the CDR3 DNA reads TGTGCCAGCAGTGAAGCGGAACGCGATGAGCAGTTCTTC. Its protein is CASSEAERDEQFF.

This clonotype was seen a handful of times. The CDR3 ends on some other residue instead of the conserved phenylalanine or tryptophan, so this is likely a read error. The DNA is omitted, as the CDR3 cannot be located on it reliably, and the CDR3 follows TCRdb's listing. The chain couples TRBV7-7 to TRBJ2-5. Germline V gene data show CDR1 as SSHAT and CDR2 as FNYEAQ (reference sequence). The CDR3 region is 13 residues in length, termini included. CDR3 amino acids: CASSGGFEETQHL.

The gene calls are TRBV29-1 and TRBJ2-7; 10 nucleotides agree with TRBD2. Germline V lookup: CDR1 SQVTM, CDR2 ANQGSEA. This CDR3 spans 13 amino acids. The V gene end was trimmed by 6 bases and the J gene end by 0 bases; junction bases not matched to a gene: 2. The CDR3: CSVRTSGSYEQYF. The CDR3, as DNA: TGCAGCGTCCGGACTAGCGGCTCCTACGAGCAGTACTTC.

This clonotype was counted at least ten times. The J gene is TRBJ2-7, the V gene TRBV20-1; TRBD1 matches 10 bases. This CDR3 spans 12 amino acids. Germline-derived CDR1 and CDR2 are DFQATT and SNEGSKA (reference sequence). V trimming: 4 bases; J trimming: 4 bases; junction bases outside the gene matches: 1. The CDR3 nucleotides are TGCAGTGCTACGGACAGGGGGTACGAGCAGTACTTC. This sequence encodes CSATDRGYEQYF.

The genes are TRBV7-2 and TRBJ2-7; 7 nucleotides align to TRBD1. Germline V gene lookup returns CDR1 SGHTA and CDR2 FQGNSA. The CDR3 runs 15 residues. The V segment lost 4 bases and the J segment 4 bases; nucleotides outside the gene matches: 10. The CDR3 DNA reads TGTGCCAGCAGCTATTACAGGGGTGAAAGTTACGAGCAGTACTTC. This gives the protein CASSYYRGESYEQYF. Together with reference TRBV7-2 and TRBJ2-7, the CDR3 gives the full variable domain: GAGVSQSPSNKVTEKGKDVELRCDPISGHTALYWYRQSLGQGLEFLIYFQGNSAPDKSGLPSDRFSAERTGGSVSTLTIQRTQQEDSAVYLCASSYYRGESYEQYFGPGTRLTVT.

The V gene is TRBV30, the J gene TRBJ2-1; no definite D call. Germline CDR1 is GTSNPN and CDR2 is SVGIG (reference sequence). V shed 4 bases and J shed 6 bases, with 10 bases lying between them. The CDR3 covers 12 residues. The CDR3 loop is CAWKPLGNEQFF. CDR3 in DNA: TGTGCCTGGAAACCCTTGGGCAATGAGCAGTTCTTC. The full variable domain, rest sourced from reference TRBV30 and TRBJ2-1, is SQTIHQWPATLVQPVGSPLSLECTVEGTSNPNLYWYRQAAGRGLQLLFYSVGIGQISSEVPQNLSASRPQDRQFILSSKKLLLSDSGFYLCAWKPLGNEQFFGPGTRLTVL.

This chain uses TRBV5-1 with TRBJ2-5; 7 nucleotides align to TRBD1. The end of the DNA is better explained by TRBJ2-1, so the J call may be wrong. This CDR3 is built from 13 residues. CDR1 is SGHRS, CDR2 YFSETQ, per germline. In DNA form, the CDR3 reads TGCGCCAGCAGCTTGACCCGGGACAGTAAGCAGTTCTTC. Its protein is CASSLTRDSKQFF.

The rearrangement joins TRBV5-1 to TRBJ2-1; 10 positions match TRBD2. The CDR3 covers 15 residues. The trim removed 0 bases at V and 9 bases at J, leaving 6 bases unmatched. Germline V lookup: CDR1 SGHRS, CDR2 YFSETQ. This CDR3 is CASSLAPSGRVEQFF. Written as DNA, the CDR3 is TGCGCCAGCAGCTTGGCACCTAGCGGGAGAGTTGAGCAGTTCTTC.

The V call is TRBV20-1, the J call TRBJ1-1, with 7 bases fitting TRBD1. This CDR3 is built from 18 residues. V lost 7 bases, J lost 1 base, and 21 bases stayed unmatched. Per germline, CDR1 DFQATT and CDR2 SNEGSKA (reference sequence). The CDR3 loop is CSVKSYLRTGQQNTEAFF. CDR3 bases: TGCAGTGTTAAATCATACCTTCGGACGGGACAGCAGAACACTGAAGCTTTCTTT.

The rearrangement links TRBV27 to TRBJ1-1, with 7 bases matching TRBD1. In germline, CDR1 is MNHEY, CDR2 SMNVEV (reference sequence). Trimming removed 7 bases from V and 1 base from J; junction bases left unmatched: 6. The CDR3 covers 14 residues. DNA for the CDR3: TGTGCCAGCAACCCGGGACAGACGAACACTGAAGCTTTCTTT. Translating it yields CASNPGQTNTEAFF.

The chain joins TRBV29-1 to TRBJ2-7; 7 bases fit TRBD2. V lost 6 bases, J lost 5 bases, and 13 bases stayed unmatched. CDR3 length: 14 residues. Germline CDR1 is SQVTM and CDR2 is ANQGSEA. CDR3 in amino acids: CSVAPGRAPDEQYF. CDR3 DNA sequence: TGCAGCGTGGCCCCGGGGAGGGCTCCGGACGAGCAGTACTTC.

In its sample, this clonotype was seen a few times. This rearrangement joins TRBV10-3 to TRBJ2-7, with 7 bases matching TRBD1. Germline V gene data show CDR1 as ENHRY and CDR2 as SYGVKD. The V and J ends lost 0 bases and 7 bases, in that order; junction bases with no gene match: 6. This CDR3 is 14 amino acids long. As DNA, the CDR3 is TGTGCCATCAGTGAGTCGACAGGGAAGTATGAGCAGTACTTC. It encodes CAISESTGKYEQYF.

This clonotype was detected only a few times. The chain recombines TRBV5-6 with TRBJ2-3, with 15 positions matching TRBD2. Germline lookup yields CDR1 SGHDT and CDR2 YYEEEE. CDR3 size: 17 residues. The J segment lost 2 bases and the V segment lost 4 bases, leaving 5 bases of the junction unmatched. This chain's CDR3 is CASSLWTSGGATDTQYF. CDR3 coding DNA: TGTGCCAGCAGCCTCTGGACTAGCGGGGGGGCCACAGATACGCAGTATTTT.

The chain's CDR3 is CASSPLREYPKETQYF. The CDR3, as DNA: TGTGCCAGCAGCCCTTTACGGGAGTACCCGAAAGAGACCCAGTACTTC. The J gene is TRBJ2-5, the V gene TRBV27; tentative D call: TRBD2 (6 bases). The CDR3 is 16 residues long. Germline CDR1 is MNHEY and CDR2 is SMNVEV (reference sequence). V lost 6 bases and J lost 3, with 20 bases in between.

The rearrangement uses TRBV27 and TRBJ1-1, with D possibly being TRBD1 (5 bases). The length of the CDR3 is 13 residues. The V and J ends lost 8 bases and 4 bases respectively, with 14 bases between them. Germline CDR1 MNHEY, CDR2 SMNVEV (reference sequence). The CDR3 nucleotides are TGTGCCAGCTGCGGTCGGGGGAGCACTGAAGCTTTCTTT. The encoded protein is CASCGRGSTEAFF.